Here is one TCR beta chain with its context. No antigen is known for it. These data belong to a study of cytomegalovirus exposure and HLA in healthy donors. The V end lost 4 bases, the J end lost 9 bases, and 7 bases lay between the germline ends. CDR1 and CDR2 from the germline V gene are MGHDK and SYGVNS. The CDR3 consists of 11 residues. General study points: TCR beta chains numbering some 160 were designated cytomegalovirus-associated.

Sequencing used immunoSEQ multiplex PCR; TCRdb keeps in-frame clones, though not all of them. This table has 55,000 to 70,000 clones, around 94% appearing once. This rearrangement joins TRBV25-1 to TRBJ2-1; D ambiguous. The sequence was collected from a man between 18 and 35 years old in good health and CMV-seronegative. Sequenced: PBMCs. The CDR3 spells CASSVESEQFF. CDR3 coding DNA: TGTGCCAGCAGTGTCGAGAGTGAGCAGTTCTTC.